This T cell receptor (beta chain) came from a study of blood T cell repertoires in COVID-19. Looking at the study overall: The United States, Italy and Spain were the sources of the acute and convalescent COVID-19 samples.

V lost 1 base to trimming and J lost 7 bases; unmatched junction nucleotides: 12. The CDR3 is 16 amino acids. Per the germline V gene, CDR1 is MGHRA and CDR2 is YSYEKL. Assay used: immunoSEQ multiplex PCR; TCRdb lists only in-frame clones, some missing. The table lists about 320,000 clones, 65% to 90% of them singletons. This TCR was recovered from a human donor in a cohort sampled during active COVID-19. The specimen was peripheral blood. This rearrangement joins TRBV4-1 to TRBJ1-2; 7 nucleotides agree with TRBD1. CDR3 sequence reads: CASSQVRDRVVSGYTF. DNA of the CDR3: TGCGCCAGCAGCCAAGTTCGAGACAGGGTCGTAAGTGGCTACACCTTC.